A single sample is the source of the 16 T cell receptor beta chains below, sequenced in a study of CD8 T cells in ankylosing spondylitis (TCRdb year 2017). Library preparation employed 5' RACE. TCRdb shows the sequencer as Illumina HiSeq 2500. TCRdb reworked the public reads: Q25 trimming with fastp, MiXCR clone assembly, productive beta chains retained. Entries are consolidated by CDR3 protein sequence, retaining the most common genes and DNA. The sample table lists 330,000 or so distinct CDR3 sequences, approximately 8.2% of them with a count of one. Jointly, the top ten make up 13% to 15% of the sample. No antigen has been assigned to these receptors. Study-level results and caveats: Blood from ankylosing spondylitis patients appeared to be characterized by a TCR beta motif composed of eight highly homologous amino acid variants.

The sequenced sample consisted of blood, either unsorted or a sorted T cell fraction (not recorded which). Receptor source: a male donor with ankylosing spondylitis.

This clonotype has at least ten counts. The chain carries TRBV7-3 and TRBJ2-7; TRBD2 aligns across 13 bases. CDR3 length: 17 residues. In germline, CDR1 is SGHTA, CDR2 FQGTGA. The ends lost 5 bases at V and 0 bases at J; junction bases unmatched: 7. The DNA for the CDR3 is TGTGCCAGCAGCACCTACGGACTAGCGGGAGACTCCTACGAGCAGTACTTC. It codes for CASSTYGLAGDSYEQYF. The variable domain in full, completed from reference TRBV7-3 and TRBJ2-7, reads GAGVSQTPSNKVTEKGKYVELRCDPISGHTALYWYRQSLGQGPEFLIYFQGTGAADDSGLPNDRFFAVRPEGSVSTLKIQRTERGDSAVYLCASSTYGLAGDSYEQYFGPGTRLTVT.

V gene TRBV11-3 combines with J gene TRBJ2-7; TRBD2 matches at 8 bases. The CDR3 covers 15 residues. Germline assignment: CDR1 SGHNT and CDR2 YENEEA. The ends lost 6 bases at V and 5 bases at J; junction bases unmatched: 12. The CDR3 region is CASSPRGGRADEQYF. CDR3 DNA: TGTGCCAGCAGTCCCCGGGGGGGGAGGGCCGACGAGCAGTACTTC.

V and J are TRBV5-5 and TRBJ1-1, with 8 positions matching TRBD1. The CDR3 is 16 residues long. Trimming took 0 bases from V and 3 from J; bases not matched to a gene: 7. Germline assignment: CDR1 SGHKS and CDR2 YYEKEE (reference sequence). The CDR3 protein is CASSLVVGTGDTEAFF. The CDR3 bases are TGTGCCAGCAGCTTGGTTGTTGGGACAGGCGACACTGAAGCTTTCTTT.

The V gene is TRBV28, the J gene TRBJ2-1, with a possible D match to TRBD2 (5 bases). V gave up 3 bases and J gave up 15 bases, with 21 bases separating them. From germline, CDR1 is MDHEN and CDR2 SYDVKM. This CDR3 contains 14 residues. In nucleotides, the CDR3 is TGTGCCAGCAGTTTTGGGTCGTCTAGGACTTACCCGTTCTTC. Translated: CASSFGSSRTYPFF.

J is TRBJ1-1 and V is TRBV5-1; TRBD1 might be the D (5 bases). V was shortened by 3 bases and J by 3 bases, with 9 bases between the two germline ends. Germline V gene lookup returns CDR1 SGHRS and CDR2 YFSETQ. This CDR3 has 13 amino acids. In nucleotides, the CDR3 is TGCGCCAGCAGCTCGGGACGGCACACTGAAGCTTTCTTT. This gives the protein CASSSGRHTEAFF.

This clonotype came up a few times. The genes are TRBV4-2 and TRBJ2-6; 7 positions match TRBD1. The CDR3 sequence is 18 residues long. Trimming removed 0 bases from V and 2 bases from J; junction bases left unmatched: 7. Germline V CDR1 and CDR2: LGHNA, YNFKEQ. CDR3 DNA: TGTGCCAGCAGCCAAGAAGGAGAACAGGGGACTGGGGCCAACGTCCTGACTTTC. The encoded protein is CASSQEGEQGTGANVLTF.

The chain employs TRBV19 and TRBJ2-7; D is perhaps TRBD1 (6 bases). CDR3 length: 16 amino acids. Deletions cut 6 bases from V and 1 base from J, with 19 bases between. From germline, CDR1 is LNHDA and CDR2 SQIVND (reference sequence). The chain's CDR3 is CASSQSGTPLSYEQYF. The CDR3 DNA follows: TGTGCCAGTAGCCAATCCGGGACACCTCTATCCTACGAGCAGTACTTC.

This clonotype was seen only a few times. CDR3 in amino acids: CASSLSPGSSYEQYF. The CDR3 DNA follows: TGTGCCAGCAGTTTATCCCCCGGCAGTTCATACGAGCAGTACTTC. The gene calls are TRBV27 and TRBJ2-7; D gene uncertain. The V gene lost 0 bases and the J gene lost 4 bases, with 13 bases spanning the gap. Germline values: CDR1 MNHEY, CDR2 SMNVEV (reference sequence). The CDR3 is made up of 15 amino acids.

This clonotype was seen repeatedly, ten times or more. CDR3 loop: CASSQVLLGSEVNEQFF. The CDR3 DNA follows: TGTGCCAGCAGCCAGGTCCTTTTGGGTAGCGAAGTTAATGAGCAGTTCTTC. The chain combines TRBV4-2 with TRBJ2-1; possible D gene TRBD2, 5 bases. The V end lost 3 bases, the J end lost 7 bases, and 22 bases lay between the germline ends. CDR1 and CDR2 from the germline V gene are LGHNA and YNFKEQ. The CDR3 runs to 17 residues.

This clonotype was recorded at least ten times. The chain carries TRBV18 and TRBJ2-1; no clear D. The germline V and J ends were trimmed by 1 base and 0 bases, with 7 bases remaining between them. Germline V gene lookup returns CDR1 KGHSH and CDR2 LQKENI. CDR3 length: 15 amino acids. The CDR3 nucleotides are TGTGCCAGCTCACCACGAATGAGCTCCTACAATGAGCAGTTCTTC. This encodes CASSPRMSSYNEQFF.

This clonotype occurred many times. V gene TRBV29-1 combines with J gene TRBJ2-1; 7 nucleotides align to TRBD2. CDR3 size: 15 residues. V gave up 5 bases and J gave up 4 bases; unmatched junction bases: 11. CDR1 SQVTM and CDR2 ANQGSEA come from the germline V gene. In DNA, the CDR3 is TGCAGCGTTTCGGTCGGGGGGTCGGCTTACAATGAGCAGTTCTTC. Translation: CSVSVGGSAYNEQFF.

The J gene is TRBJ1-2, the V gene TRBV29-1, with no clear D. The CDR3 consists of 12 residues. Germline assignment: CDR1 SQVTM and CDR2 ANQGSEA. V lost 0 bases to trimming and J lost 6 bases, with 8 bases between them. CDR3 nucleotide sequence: TGCAGCGTTGAAGATTCGATGGATGGCTACACCTTC. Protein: CSVEDSMDGYTF.

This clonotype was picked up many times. CDR3 sequence (DNA): TGCAGCGTCTTGAATTTGGGAAGGGGCACTGAAGCTTTCTTT. Translated: CSVLNLGRGTEAFF. V gene TRBV29-1 combines with J gene TRBJ1-1; D perhaps matches TRBD1 (5 bases). Trimming shortened V by 6 bases and J by 4 bases, and 18 bases separated the two germline ends. The V gene's germline CDR1 is SQVTM and CDR2 ANQGSEA. The CDR3 has 14 residues.

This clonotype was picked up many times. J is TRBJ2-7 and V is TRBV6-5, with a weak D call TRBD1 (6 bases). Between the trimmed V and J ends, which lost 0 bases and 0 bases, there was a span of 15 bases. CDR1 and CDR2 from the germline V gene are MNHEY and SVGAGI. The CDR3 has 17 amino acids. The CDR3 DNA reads TGTGCCAGCAGTTACTCGAAGGGACACCACCTCTCCTACGAGCAGTACTTC. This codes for CASSYSKGHHLSYEQYF.

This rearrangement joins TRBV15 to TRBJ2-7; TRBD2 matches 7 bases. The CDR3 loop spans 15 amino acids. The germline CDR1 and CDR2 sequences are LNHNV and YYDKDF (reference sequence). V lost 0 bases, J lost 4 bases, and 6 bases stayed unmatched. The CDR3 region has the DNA TGTGCCACCAGCAGAGAGGACGCCGGGGGGTACGAGCAGTACTTC. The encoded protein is CATSREDAGGYEQYF.

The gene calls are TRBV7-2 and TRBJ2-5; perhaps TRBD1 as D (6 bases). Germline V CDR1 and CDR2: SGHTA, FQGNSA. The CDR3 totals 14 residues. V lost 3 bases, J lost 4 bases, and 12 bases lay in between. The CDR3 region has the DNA TGTGCCAGCAGCTTGGACGGGACATCAGAGACCCAGTACTTC. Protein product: CASSLDGTSETQYF. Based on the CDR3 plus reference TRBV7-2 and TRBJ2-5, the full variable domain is GAGVSQSPSNKVTEKGKDVELRCDPISGHTALYWYRQSLGQGLEFLIYFQGNSAPDKSGLPSDRFSAERTGGSVSTLTIQRTQQEDSAVYLCASSLDGTSETQYFGPGTRLLVL.